Given below is one T cell receptor (beta chain) in context. This clonotype was detected many times. Its antigen specificity is not known. No base quality values were provided; no much bigger clone lies one nucleotide off. For repertoire sequencing, TCR beta CDR3 regions were amplified from RNA transcripts. The first round was an RT-PCR using HTBI primers with the Qiagen OneStep RT-PCR kit, and this first round was followed by a second-round multiplex PCR, then size selection and purification. The libraries underwent paired-end sequencing with 100 bp reads on an Illumina HiSeq2000. The original methods were these. SOAPnuke was used to process the reads, throwing out any read that had adapters, had uncalled bases, had a mean Phred below 15, or lacked an exact constant-primer or identifier match. COPE v1.2.5 was used to merge the high-quality paired reads. Unique nucleotide sequences were defined as clonotypes and aligned to IMGT TRB V, D and J references using MiTCR v1.1. Analysis was restricted to V-J combinations with a frequency above 0.0001, which covered roughly 99% of repertoires. For each V-J combination, a TCR clonal expansion and chaos score was defined as the ratio of F50 clonal expansion to chaos observed in the TCRdist matrix. Features were reduced by Welch's t-statistics and random forest to over 10 V-J combinations, which fed a naive Bayes classifier. Thyroid-blood repertoire similarity was quantified with the Morisita-Horn index. The raw public data were reprocessed by TCRdb itself: fastp quality trimming at Q25, MiXCR clonotype calling, in-frame beta chains only. Under each unique CDR3 protein, matching rows form one entry showing the most common genes and DNA. For this entry, the V and J calls and clone size follow TCRdb and not the study's own pipeline. A total of hundreds of thousands of distinct CDR3 sequences appear in this sample, approximately 22% of them only once. Of the sample, around 6.5% is held by the ten largest clones.

Stable hyperthyroidism was defined as no progression to ophthalmopathy within 18 months of follow-up. The hyperthyroidism patients were 18 to 65 years old and newly diagnosed, with a disease duration of less than 2 months. Patients with other autoimmune diseases, uncontrolled infections, pregnancy or lactation were excluded. Clinical symptoms, serum thyroxine, TRAb, thyroid ultrasound and orbital computed tomography were used for diagnosis. Ficoll-Paque density gradient centrifugation was used to isolate PBMCs from 9.5 to 10 ml of fresh peripheral blood. Total RNA was extracted using Trizol reagent, and RNA quality was checked on an Agilent 2100 Bioanalyzer. This sample stems from a study of Graves' ophthalmopathy and Graves' hyperthyroidism (dated by TCRdb to the late 2010s). For the wider study: Peripheral blood samples were taken at the time of initial diagnosis, before any treatment was given. TCR beta repertoire signatures were used to distinguish Graves' ophthalmopathy from Graves' hyperthyroidism and to predict progression to ophthalmopathy. In total, 135 blood samples were TCR-sequenced: approximately 42 ophthalmopathy, some 75 hyperthyroidism and some 17 hyperthyroidism-to-ophthalmopathy patients. A discovery set of about a hundred patients (43 ophthalmopathy, 57 stable hyperthyroidism) was enrolled to explore V-J signatures distinguishing ophthalmopathy from hyperthyroidism. An independent validation cohort comprised around 20 hyperthyroidism patients and 15 to 17 patients who later progressed from hyperthyroidism to ophthalmopathy. In over 5 hyperthyroidism patients, the T-cell repertoire of thyroid tissue was compared with the T-cell repertoire of blood. Once sampling was done, hyperthyroidism patients were given methimazole at a starting dose of 30 mg daily, while ophthalmopathy patients were given high-dose intravenous methylprednisolone. The 95 to 100 discovery patients were randomly divided into training and test sets at a 7:3 ratio.

The CDR3 has 18 amino acids, counting the end cysteine and phenylalanine. Only the CDR3 portion is preserved as DNA: 54 bases, with reading frame beginning at the first base. The germline V gene supplies CDR1 SGDLS and CDR2 YYNGEE. V is cut back by 3 bases and J by 2 bases, with 16 bases in the junction unmatched. Broad study findings and their caveats: The 13-signature model separated ophthalmopathy from stable hyperthyroidism with approximately 85% sensitivity and approximately 83% specificity in cross-validation, and 80%/75% in the test set. In validation, the model predicted ophthalmopathy progression with more than 55% sensitivity and 72.22% specificity; more than ten predicted patients were CT-confirmed with GO in a median of about 7.1 months. No statistical method was used to set the sample size in advance, and the investigators knew which group each participant was assigned to. Most of the expanded thyroid clonotypes with a frequency above 0.001 were also detected in blood, and it was suggested that the thyroid immune response may be reflected by blood repertoires.

The clonotype was recovered from a woman between 18 and 30 years old with stable Graves' hyperthyroidism. Some clones in this sample may be carry-over from other donors' samples. Donor details come from another sample of the same person, matched by shared clones. Sequences were obtained from peripheral blood. This sequence uses TRBV9 and TRBJ1-2, with 7 bases aligning to TRBD1. The CDR3 amino acid sequence is: CASSDASGTDQPNYGYTF. Here is the DNA: TGTGCCAGCAGCGACGCCTCCGGGACAGACCAACCGAACTATGGCTACACCTTC.